What follows are 23 T cell receptor beta chains derived from one specimen sequenced in a study of cytomegalovirus exposure and HLA in healthy donors. Sequencing was performed with immunoSEQ multiplex PCR; in TCRdb, only in-frame clones are kept and a portion is missing. The table lists under 250,000 clones, roughly 85% of them singletons. Sequenced sample: PBMCs. These receptors were collected from a woman aged 18-29 years in good health and CMV-seronegative.

This clone is a singleton in its sample. The V gene is TRBV7-8, the J gene TRBJ2-7, with D hard to call. This CDR3 spans 14 amino acids. Trimming removed 2 bases from V and 2 bases from J, with 10 bases in between. Germline loops: CDR1 SGHVS, CDR2 FQNEAQ. The CDR3 DNA reads as TGTGCCAGCAGCTTAAGATTCGGAACCTACGAGCAGTACTTC. It specifies CASSLRFGTYEQYF.

The rearrangement links TRBV27 to TRBJ2-1; 11 positions agree with TRBD2. CDR3 length: 16 residues. Unmatched junction bases numbered 5, after V lost 5 bases and J lost 2 bases. In germline, CDR1 is MNHEY, CDR2 SMNVEV (reference sequence). DNA for the CDR3: TGTGCCAGCAGTCAACTAGCGGGGGCCACCTACAATGAGCAGTTCTTC. Protein sequence: CASSQLAGATYNEQFF.

The chain employs TRBV19 and TRBJ2-7; D uncertain. Germline V gene sequence: CDR1 LNHDA, CDR2 SQIVND (reference sequence). Between the trimmed V and J ends, which lost 5 bases and 3 bases, there was a span of 8 bases. The CDR3 is 12 amino acids. DNA for the CDR3: TGTGCCAGTAGTGGGAATAGCTACGAGCAGTACTTC. Amino acid sequence: CASSGNSYEQYF.

V and J are TRBV18 and TRBJ2-1; a possible D gene is TRBD1 (6 bases). CDR1 is KGHSH, CDR2 LQKENI, per germline. Trimming shortened V by 2 bases and J by 7 bases, and 21 bases separated the two germline ends. This CDR3 contains 17 residues. CDR3: CASSPNQGSALGNEQFF. CDR3 DNA sequence: TGTGCCAGCTCACCAAACCAGGGGTCCGCCCTCGGGAATGAGCAGTTCTTC.

The chain is built from TRBV23-1 and TRBJ2-6, with a weak D call TRBD2 (6 bases). TRBV23-1 is an open reading frame, and its role is uncertain. The CDR3 runs 16 residues. The ends were cut back, 1 base at V and 4 bases at J, with 11 bases in the middle. Here the CDR3 reads CASSQWGEAGANVLTF. The CDR3 DNA is TGCGCCAGCAGTCAATGGGGGGAGGCCGGGGCCAACGTCCTGACTTTC.

The chain links TRBV15 to TRBJ2-7, with 10 bases lining up with TRBD2. The CDR3 runs 14 residues. The V gene end was trimmed by 4 bases and the J gene end by 5 bases; junction bases not matched to a gene: 5. The V gene's germline CDR1 is LNHNV and CDR2 YYDKDF (reference sequence). Here the CDR3 DNA reads TGTGCCACCAGCAATAGCGGGAGGAGTCACGAGCAGTACTTC. This translates into CATSNSGRSHEQYF.

V is TRBV6-4 and J is TRBJ2-7; 8 nucleotides align to TRBD2. CDR1 MRHNA and CDR2 SNTAGT come from the germline V gene. The ends lost 2 bases at V and 2 bases at J; junction bases unmatched: 5. The CDR3 runs to 15 residues. CDR3 sequence (DNA): TGTGCCAGCAGTGACCCGGCGGGGGGACCCTACGAGCAGTACTTC. Translation gives CASSDPAGGPYEQYF.

This chain joins TRBV7-6 and TRBJ2-7; TRBD2 matches 7 bases. V shed 1 base and J 6 bases; nucleotides not matched to a gene: 9. In germline, CDR1 is SGHVS, CDR2 FNYEAQ. The CDR3 sequence is 15 residues long. The CDR3 DNA reads TGTGCCAGCAGCTTAGGTGTCAGGGAGGGTTTCGAGCAGTACTTC. This gives the protein CASSLGVREGFEQYF.

The rearrangement joins TRBV14 to TRBJ1-1, with 8 positions matching TRBD1. Trimming removed 0 bases from V and 6 bases from J; junction bases left unmatched: 3. The CDR3 extends over 14 amino acids. Germline-derived CDR1 and CDR2 are SGHDN and FVKESK. CDR3 in amino acids: CASSQDFRGPEAFF. CDR3 in DNA: TGTGCCAGCAGCCAAGATTTCAGGGGGCCTGAAGCTTTCTTT.

This clone was seen only once. The chain links TRBV9 to TRBJ1-2; D call uncertain. CDR1 and CDR2 from the germline V gene are SGDLS and YYNGEE. The length of the CDR3 is 11 residues. Between the trimmed V and J ends, which lost 3 bases and 8 bases, there was a span of 8 bases. CDR3 protein: CASSGNTGYTF. CDR3 coding DNA: TGTGCCAGCAGCGGAAACACGGGCTACACCTTC.

This sequence joins TRBV2 and TRBJ2-3; tentatively, D is TRBD1 (6 bases). CDR3 length: 16 residues. Trimming cost V 2 bases and J 1 base, with 13 bases left between them. Germline V gene lookup returns CDR1 SNHLY and CDR2 FYNNEI. The CDR3 is CASSELSGARTDTQYF. The CDR3 nucleotides are TGTGCCAGCAGTGAATTATCAGGGGCGCGCACAGATACGCAGTATTTT. Full variable domain (missing parts from reference TRBV2 and TRBJ2-3): EPEVTQTPSHQVTQMGQEVILRCVPISNHLYFYWYRQILGQKVEFLVSFYNNEISEKSEIFDDQFSVERPDGSNFTLKIRSTKLEDSAMYFCASSELSGARTDTQYFGPGTRLTVL.

The J gene is TRBJ2-1, the V gene TRBV5-1; 16 positions match TRBD2. This CDR3 contains 18 residues. Trimming at V came to 1 base and at J to 8 bases, leaving 9 bases not matched to a gene. Germline V lookup: CDR1 SGHRS, CDR2 YFSETQ. Here the CDR3 reads CASSLWGTSGRGVDEQFF. CDR3 nucleotide sequence: TGCGCCAGCAGCTTGTGGGGGACTAGCGGGAGGGGTGTGGATGAGCAGTTCTTC.

Concerning this clone: At one end the junction does not follow the germline gene, possibly because of a read error. CDR3 region: CASSQGPSQPQHF. The CDR3 nucleotides read TGTGCTAGCAGTCAAGGACCCAGTCAGCCCCAGCATTTT. The V and J genes are TRBV7-7 and TRBJ1-5, with D unclear. The CDR3 runs 13 residues. From germline, CDR1 is SSHAT and CDR2 FNYEAQ (reference sequence).

This clone has just one count. CDR3 amino acids: CASSPLGGASYEQYF. The CDR3 DNA follows: TGCGCCAGCAGCCCCCTCGGGGGGGCCTCCTACGAGCAGTACTTC. The chain is built from TRBV5-1 and TRBJ2-7; 8 positions agree with TRBD2. With V trimmed by 4 bases and J by 0 bases, 6 bases remained unmatched. Germline V gives CDR1 SGHRS, CDR2 YFSETQ. This CDR3 contains 15 residues.

The chain joins TRBV28 to TRBJ2-7, with a weak D call TRBD2 (7 bases). CDR1 is MDHEN, CDR2 SYDVKM, per germline. The CDR3 has 16 residues. V gave up 6 bases and J gave up 2 bases, with 20 bases separating them. The CDR3, as DNA: TGTGCCAGCAGCGGACCCAGGGGACTAAGTCCCTACGAGCAGTACTTC. Translation gives CASSGPRGLSPYEQYF.

The rearrangement joins TRBV6-5 to TRBJ1-1; a weak D match, TRBD1 (5 bases). The CDR3 covers 14 residues. The germline V gene has CDR1 MNHEY and CDR2 SVGAGI. V lost 2 bases and J lost 4, with 11 bases in between. The CDR3 sequence is CASSYAREGTEAFF. The DNA for the CDR3 is TGTGCCAGCAGTTACGCCAGGGAGGGCACTGAAGCTTTCTTT.

The J gene is TRBJ1-5, the V gene TRBV19; 7 nucleotides match TRBD1. CDR1 LNHDA and CDR2 SQIVND come from the germline V gene (reference sequence). The CDR3 length is 14 residues. The V segment lost 6 bases and the J segment 7 bases; nucleotides outside the gene matches: 9. CDR3 sequence: CASRAPGGSQPQHF. Written as DNA, the CDR3 is TGTGCCAGTAGGGCCCCAGGGGGAAGCCAGCCCCAGCATTTT.

The chain joins TRBV25-1 to TRBJ2-1; D remains unclear. CDR1 is MGHDK, CDR2 SYGVNS, per germline. CDR3 length: 12 amino acids. Between the trimmed V and J ends, which lost 1 base and 7 bases, there was a span of 5 bases. The chain's CDR3 is CASSEFKNEQFF. The CDR3 region has the DNA TGTGCCAGCAGTGAATTCAAGAATGAGCAGTTCTTC.

The chain links TRBV6-5 to TRBJ2-6; D is unresolved. Looked up from germline, CDR1 is MNHEY and CDR2 is SVGAGI. The CDR3 length is 13 residues. The V end was cut by 4 bases, the J end by 1 base, with 2 bases between. The CDR3 protein is CASSSSGANVLTF. In DNA, the CDR3 is TGTGCCAGCAGTTCGTCTGGGGCCAACGTCCTGACTTTC.

This clone has only one observation. The CDR3 sequence is CAWSEGQPGETQYF. CDR3 nucleotides: TGTGCCTGGAGTGAGGGACAGCCGGGGGAGACCCAGTACTTC. V gene TRBV30 combines with J gene TRBJ2-5; TRBD1 matches 7 bases. From germline, CDR1 is GTSNPN and CDR2 SVGIG (reference sequence). With V trimmed by 1 base and J by 5 bases, 7 bases remained unmatched. The CDR3 runs 14 residues. Full variable domain (remainder filled in from reference TRBV30 and TRBJ2-5): SQTIHQWPATLVQPVGSPLSLECTVEGTSNPNLYWYRQAAGRGLQLLFYSVGIGQISSEVPQNLSASRPQDRQFILSSKKLLLSDSGFYLCAWSEGQPGETQYFGPGTRLLVL.

V usage is TRBV6-4 and J usage is TRBJ2-7; the D is unclear. CDR1 and CDR2 from the germline V gene are MRHNA and SNTAGT. Trimming took off 5 bases at V and 2 bases at J, with 7 bases between the two ends. The CDR3 is 12 residues long. The CDR3 region is CASSYSPYEQYF. CDR3 in DNA: TGTGCCAGCAGTTACAGCCCCTACGAGCAGTACTTC.

The J gene is TRBJ2-1, the V gene TRBV27; D could derive from TRBD1 or TRBD2 (5 bases each). Germline V lookup: CDR1 MNHEY, CDR2 SMNVEV (reference sequence). This CDR3 comprises 15 residues. Between the trimmed V and J ends, which lost 4 bases and 8 bases, there was a span of 18 bases. CDR3 residues: CASSYRDPTSDEQFF. The CDR3 nucleotides are TGTGCCAGCAGTTACCGGGACCCCACGAGCGATGAGCAGTTCTTC.

V gene TRBV5-1 combines with J gene TRBJ1-4; TRBD1 matches at 7 bases. V lost 4 bases and J lost 1; bases outside the gene matches: 4. This CDR3 has 15 residues. The V gene's germline CDR1 is SGHRS and CDR2 YFSETQ. CDR3 coding DNA: TGCGCCAGCAGCGAGACAGGGCAAACTAATGAAAAACTGTTTTTT. It specifies CASSETGQTNEKLFF.